These 3 T cell receptor beta chains were sequenced from one sample in a study of early T cells in non-severe SARS-CoV-2 infection (dated by TCRdb to about 2021). Libraries were constructed by 5' RACE. Sequenced using a NextSeq 500. The raw public data were reprocessed by TCRdb itself: fastp quality trimming at Q25, MiXCR clonotype calling, in-frame beta chains only. Every entry covers one CDR3 protein and lists the most common genes and DNA from its rows. This sample lists 49,000 or so distinct CDR3 sequences; 6.5% were detected once. The ten largest clones capture approximately 2.6% of the sample. Material: whole blood, obtained at baseline. These receptors all come from an adult who was a healthcare worker with PCR-confirmed SARS-CoV-2 infection or an uninfected control (not recorded which).

This clonotype was observed many times. The chain recombines TRBV4-2 with TRBJ1-2; a possible D gene is TRBD1 (5 bases). Trimming left V 0 bases short and J 4 bases short, with 15 bases between. The CDR3 covers 16 residues. Per the germline V gene, CDR1 is LGHNA and CDR2 is YNFKEQ. CDR3 loop: CASSQESRVLGYGYTF. For the CDR3, the DNA is TGTGCCAGCAGCCAAGAATCCAGGGTTTTAGGCTATGGCTACACCTTC.

At least ten counts were recorded for this clonotype. The chain is built from TRBV19 and TRBJ2-2; no reliable D call. CDR1 LNHDA and CDR2 SQIVND come from the germline V gene (reference sequence). The CDR3 sequence is 11 residues long. Trimming pared 8 bases from V and 5 bases from J, leaving 6 bases between. The CDR3: CASAQTGELFF. CDR3 coding DNA: TGTGCCAGTGCTCAAACCGGGGAGCTGTTTTTT.

This clonotype was detected ten times or more. The DNA for the CDR3 is TGTGCCAGCAGTTTGTGGTTGGACAGGGCGGATGAGCAGTTCTTC. Translated: CASSLWLDRADEQFF. The V gene is TRBV12-3 or TRBV12-4, the J gene TRBJ2-1, with TRBD1 identical over 8 bases. V shed 3 bases, J shed 8 bases, and the junction held 9 bases outside the gene matches. The CDR3 is 15 amino acids.